This TCR beta chain came from a study of technical replicates of blood from a few donors. Here immunoSEQ multiplex PCR was the method, and the copy in TCRdb shows in-frame clones only, minus some. The profile shows some 80,000 clones, approximately 96% of them singletons. This clonotype originated in a human donor in good health. The specimen was T cells isolated from PBMCs.

The CDR3 region has the DNA TGTGCCAGCGAAGACAATAGCAATCAGCCCCAGCATTTT. Translating it yields CASEDNSNQPQHF. This chain links TRBV2 with TRBJ1-5; the D is unclear. Germline-derived CDR1 and CDR2 are SNHLY and FYNNEI. Trimming took off 8 bases at V and 0 bases at J, with 8 bases between the two ends. The CDR3 sequence is 13 residues long.